A selection of T cell receptor beta chains follows, all from one sample in a study of cytomegalovirus exposure and HLA in healthy donors. Generated by immunoSEQ multiplex PCR, the TCRdb table keeps only in-frame clones and is missing some. The table has roughly 100,000 clones, nearly 70% seen once. The specimen sequenced was PBMCs. These receptors all come from a woman aged 45 to 65 in good health and CMV-seropositive. Both conserved end residues are part of each CDR3. The order of the fields is clone size, V gene, D gene, J gene, CDR3 DNA, CDR3 protein. D genes are given only for firm matches. Part of the rows lack a size; the others show once, few, many or a class for expanded clones.

abundance: NA
v_gene: TRBV6-1
d_gene: NA
j_gene: TRBJ2-4
CDR3nt: TGTGCCAGCAACGGGGGGTACTTC
CDR3aa: CASNGGYF

abundance: few
v_gene: TRBV14
d_gene: TRBD2
j_gene: TRBJ2-2
CDR3nt: TGTGCCAGCAGCCAAGACCTAGCGGGAACCGGGGAGCTGTTTTTT
CDR3aa: CASSQDLAGTGELFF

abundance: few
v_gene: TRBV28
d_gene: TRBD1
j_gene: TRBJ1-5
CDR3nt: TGTGCCAGCAGTATCTCCGGGACAGGGACGAATCAGCCCCAGCATTTT
CDR3aa: CASSISGTGTNQPQHF

abundance: NA
v_gene: TRBV5-6
d_gene: TRBD2
j_gene: TRBJ2-5
CDR3nt: TGTGCCAGCAGCTCGCAATCGGGGGGGCCCTACCAAGAGACCCAGTACTTC
CDR3aa: CASSSQSGGPYQETQYF

abundance: NA
v_gene: TRBV13
d_gene: NA
j_gene: TRBJ2-7
CDR3nt: TGTGCCAGCAGCTTAATGGGGGAACGGGAGAGTTACGAGCAGTACTTC
CDR3aa: CASSLMGERESYEQYF

abundance: NA
v_gene: TRBV7-2
d_gene: TRBD2
j_gene: TRBJ2-1
CDR3nt: TGTGCCAGCAACCCGGGACTAGCGGGGCATGAGCAGTTCTTC
CDR3aa: CASNPGLAGHEQFF

abundance: NA
v_gene: TRBV27
d_gene: NA
j_gene: TRBJ1-2
CDR3nt: TGTGCCAGCAGATTTAGCGGGAGCGATGGCTACACCTTC
CDR3aa: CASRFSGSDGYTF

abundance: NA
v_gene: TRBV28
d_gene: TRBD1
j_gene: TRBJ1-1
CDR3nt: TGTGCCAGCAGTTTAAGAAGGACAGGGGCGACTGAAGCTTTCTTT
CDR3aa: CASSLRRTGATEAFF

abundance: NA
v_gene: TRBV10-3
d_gene: NA
j_gene: TRBJ2-3
CDR3nt: TGTGCCATCAGTGAGTTGAGCGGATCTTCCTTTGTTGCCTCGAAGCCGCAGTATTTT
CDR3aa: CAISELSGSSFVASKPQYF

abundance: once
v_gene: TRBV4-2
d_gene: NA
j_gene: TRBJ2-3
CDR3nt: TGTGCCAGCAGCCGGGGTAGCGGGACAGATACGCAGTGTTTT
CDR3aa: CASSRGSGTDTQCF

abundance: once
v_gene: TRBV7-9
d_gene: TRBD2
j_gene: TRBJ2-7
CDR3nt: TGTTCCAGCGGGACCCGTCGTGGGGGCGGACTAGCGGGGACCTACGAGCAGTACTTC
CDR3aa: CSSGTRRGGGLAGTYEQYF

abundance: NA
v_gene: TRBV5-6
d_gene: NA
j_gene: TRBJ2-5
CDR3nt: TGTGCCAGCAGCTTGGGGGGACACCAACAAGAGACCCAGTACTTC
CDR3aa: CASSLGGHQQETQYF

abundance: NA
v_gene: TRBV11-2
d_gene: NA
j_gene: TRBJ2-5
CDR3nt: TGTGCCAGCAGCCGCGACTTCTCACAAGAGACCCAGTACTTC
CDR3aa: CASSRDFSQETQYF

abundance: NA
v_gene: TRBV10-1
d_gene: TRBD1
j_gene: TRBJ2-2
CDR3nt: TGCGCCAGCAGTGTCACTGGGACAGCCACCGGGGAGCTGTTTTTT
CDR3aa: CASSVTGTATGELFF

abundance: NA
v_gene: TRBV7-8
d_gene: TRBD1
j_gene: TRBJ2-2
CDR3nt: TGTGCCAGCAGCTTACGAAGGACAGGGGTCCCCGGGGAGCTGTTTTTT
CDR3aa: CASSLRRTGVPGELFF

abundance: few
v_gene: TRBV28
d_gene: NA
j_gene: TRBJ1-2
CDR3nt: TGTGCCAGCAGTTTATATTCGGTTCCCTATGGCTACACCTTC
CDR3aa: CASSLYSVPYGYTF

abundance: NA
v_gene: TRBV5-1
d_gene: NA
j_gene: TRBJ2-1
CDR3nt: TGCGCCAGCAGCTTGGAACAGTCCTACAATGAGCAGTTCTTC
CDR3aa: CASSLEQSYNEQFF

abundance: once
v_gene: TRBV19
d_gene: NA
j_gene: TRBJ2-2
CDR3nt: TGTGCCAGCGGACAGCCCAACACCGGGGAGCTGTTTTTT
CDR3aa: CASGQPNTGELFF

abundance: NA
v_gene: TRBV5-1
d_gene: TRBD2
j_gene: TRBJ2-7
CDR3nt: TGCGCCAGCAGCTTTACGGGACTAGGTCCCGAGCAGTACTTC
CDR3aa: CASSFTGLGPEQYF

abundance: few
v_gene: TRBV7-9
d_gene: NA
j_gene: TRBJ2-5
CDR3nt: TGTGCCAGCAGCTTAGTATATCCGGGGGAGACCCAGTACTTC
CDR3aa: CASSLVYPGETQYF

abundance: NA
v_gene: TRBV2
d_gene: TRBD2
j_gene: TRBJ2-1
CDR3nt: TGTGCCAGCAGTGGACTAGCGGGAGTAACTATTGAGCAGTTCTTC
CDR3aa: CASSGLAGVTIEQFF

abundance: NA
v_gene: TRBV30
d_gene: NA
j_gene: TRBJ1-1
CDR3nt: TGTGCCTGGAGAAGACAGAACACTGAAGCTTTCTTT
CDR3aa: CAWRRQNTEAFF

abundance: NA
v_gene: TRBV5-4
d_gene: NA
j_gene: TRBJ1-3
CDR3nt: TGTGCCAGCAGCCCGTCAGCCGGGAACACCATATATTTT
CDR3aa: CASSPSAGNTIYF

abundance: NA
v_gene: TRBV5-1
d_gene: TRBD1
j_gene: TRBJ1-1
CDR3nt: TGCGCCAGTCGTACAGGGGATGTCGGCACTGAAGCTTTCTTT
CDR3aa: CASRTGDVGTEAFF

abundance: NA
v_gene: TRBV7-2
d_gene: NA
j_gene: TRBJ1-5
CDR3nt: TGTGCCAGCAGCGGACAGCGAGATCAGCCCCAGCATTTT
CDR3aa: CASSGQRDQPQHF

abundance: NA
v_gene: TRBV30
d_gene: NA
j_gene: TRBJ1-1
CDR3nt: TGTGCCTGGAGTTTCAGCACTGAAGCTTTCTTT
CDR3aa: CAWSFSTEAFF

abundance: NA
v_gene: TRBV19
d_gene: TRBD1
j_gene: TRBJ1-2
CDR3nt: TGTGCCAGTAGTCCCCGGACAGGGGATAGTGGAGGCTACACCTTC
CDR3aa: CASSPRTGDSGGYTF

abundance: NA
v_gene: TRBV10-3
d_gene: TRBD2
j_gene: TRBJ2-5
CDR3nt: TGTGCCATCAGTGAGTCGGCGGGAGGGTGGCAAGAGACCCAGTACTTC
CDR3aa: CAISESAGGWQETQYF

abundance: NA
v_gene: TRBV6-5
d_gene: NA
j_gene: TRBJ2-7
CDR3nt: TGTGCCAGCAGTGGGCTCTACGAGCAGTACTTC
CDR3aa: CASSGLYEQYF

abundance: NA
v_gene: TRBV2
d_gene: TRBD1
j_gene: TRBJ2-7
CDR3nt: TGTGCCAGCAGCCAACTTAGATTTGGCACTACAGGGGGACTCTCCTACGAGCAGCACTTC
CDR3aa: CASSQLRFGTTGGLSYEQHF

abundance: NA
v_gene: TRBV15
d_gene: NA
j_gene: TRBJ2-4
CDR3nt: TGTGCCACCAGCAGAGAGGCCAAAGGGGGCATTCAGTACTTC
CDR3aa: CATSREAKGGIQYF

abundance: NA
v_gene: TRBV6-5
d_gene: TRBD1
j_gene: TRBJ1-1
CDR3nt: TGTGCCAGCAGCCCGGACAGGGACACTGAAGCTTTCTTT
CDR3aa: CASSPDRDTEAFF

abundance: NA
v_gene: TRBV11-1
d_gene: TRBD1
j_gene: TRBJ2-5
CDR3nt: TGTGCCAGCAGTGCACAGGGGCCAGAGACCCAGTACTTC
CDR3aa: CASSAQGPETQYF

abundance: NA
v_gene: TRBV28
d_gene: NA
j_gene: TRBJ2-7
CDR3nt: TGTGCCAGCAGGCCACTGACTGTTACCTACGAGCAGTACTTC
CDR3aa: CASRPLTVTYEQYF

abundance: once
v_gene: TRBV2
d_gene: TRBD2
j_gene: TRBJ2-1
CDR3nt: TGTGCCAGCACCGGGGGGGCTTTCTCCTACAATGAGCAGTTCTTC
CDR3aa: CASTGGAFSYNEQFF

abundance: once
v_gene: TRBV19
d_gene: NA
j_gene: TRBJ2-1
CDR3nt: TGTGCCAGTAGTAGTCATTCCGGGACACTCTACAATGAGCAGTTCTTC
CDR3aa: CASSSHSGTLYNEQFF

abundance: few
v_gene: TRBV4-1
d_gene: TRBD2
j_gene: TRBJ2-7
CDR3nt: TGCGCCAGCAGCCAAGAGGGACTAGGGGACGAGCAGTACTTC
CDR3aa: CASSQEGLGDEQYF

abundance: NA
v_gene: TRBV5-6
d_gene: NA
j_gene: TRBJ2-1
CDR3nt: TGTGCCAGCAGCTTGGCCGGGAGCTCCTACAATGAGCAGTTCTTC
CDR3aa: CASSLAGSSYNEQFF

abundance: NA
v_gene: TRBV2
d_gene: NA
j_gene: TRBJ1-1
CDR3nt: TGTGCCAGCGGCGGAGACAGAGGCACTGAAGCTTTCTTT
CDR3aa: CASGGDRGTEAFF

abundance: NA
v_gene: TRBV10-1
d_gene: NA
j_gene: TRBJ1-4
CDR3nt: TGCGCCAGCAGCAGCGGTCCAGGGGACCGGAATGAAAAACTGTTTTTT
CDR3aa: CASSSGPGDRNEKLFF

abundance: few
v_gene: TRBV28
d_gene: NA
j_gene: TRBJ2-1
CDR3nt: TGTGCCAGCAGTTTCCAGCGGCACGAGCAGTTCTTC
CDR3aa: CASSFQRHEQFF

abundance: NA
v_gene: TRBV11-2
d_gene: TRBD1
j_gene: TRBJ1-3
CDR3nt: TGTGCCAGCAGCTTACAATGGGCAACCGGGACAGGGATAAACACCATATATTTT
CDR3aa: CASSLQWATGTGINTIYF

abundance: NA
v_gene: TRBV5-8
d_gene: TRBD2
j_gene: TRBJ2-5
CDR3nt: TGTGCCAGCAGCTTTTTGTTAGCGGGAGGGCAAGAGACCCAGTACTTC
CDR3aa: CASSFLLAGGQETQYF

abundance: few
v_gene: TRBV5-6
d_gene: NA
j_gene: TRBJ1-1
CDR3nt: TGTGCCAGCAGCTTGGGGCCCGGGGGCACTGAAGCTTTCTTT
CDR3aa: CASSLGPGGTEAFF

abundance: NA
v_gene: TRBV30
d_gene: TRBD1
j_gene: TRBJ1-4
CDR3nt: TGTGCCTGGAGCCCGGACAGGGCTCATAATGAAAAACTGTTTTTT
CDR3aa: CAWSPDRAHNEKLFF

abundance: NA
v_gene: TRBV19
d_gene: TRBD1
j_gene: TRBJ2-7
CDR3nt: TGTGCCAGTGCCGGGACAGGGCCCTACGAGCAGTACTTC
CDR3aa: CASAGTGPYEQYF

abundance: NA
v_gene: TRBV7-2
d_gene: TRBD2
j_gene: TRBJ2-7
CDR3nt: TGTGCCAGCAGCGCGGCGGGAGGCTACTCCTACGAGCAGTACTTC
CDR3aa: CASSAAGGYSYEQYF

abundance: NA
v_gene: TRBV5-1
d_gene: TRBD2
j_gene: TRBJ2-7
CDR3nt: TGCGCCAGCTCTAGGGGAGGGTCGGACTACGAGCAGTACTTC
CDR3aa: CASSRGGSDYEQYF